The rows below give T cell receptor beta chains drawn from one sample of a study of patients and donors after allogeneic stem cell transplantation. TCRdb reprocessed the RT-PCR reads via MiXCR and lists one record per CDR3 protein. The table lists 800,000 to 1,000,000 distinct CDR3 sequences, under 20% of them singletons. Specimen: blood, either unsorted or a sorted T cell fraction (not recorded which). These receptors were taken from a human donor who was either an allogeneic HSCT recipient or a stem cell or donor lymphocyte infusion donor (not recorded which). It is not recorded whose cells these are; they may come from a transplant donor. Each CDR3 is given with its conserved first and last residue. The D gene is left open where the match is weak. Rows may omit the clone size; those that give it use once, few, many or a size class.

V gene	D gene	clone size	J gene	CDR3 protein	CDR3 DNA
TRBV30	-	-	TRBJ1-2	CAWSVSRGYTF	TGTGCCTGGAGCGTCTCTCGAGGCTACACCTTC
TRBV7-9	-	-	TRBJ1-5	CASSLGDFYQPQHF	TGTGCCAGCAGCCTAGGGGATTTCTATCAGCCCCAGCATTTT
TRBV12-3/TRBV12-4	TRBD2	few	TRBJ2-1	CASSFGDYTYNEQFF	TGTGCCAGCAGTTTTGGGGACTACACCTACAATGAGCAGTTCTTC
TRBV20-1	-	few	TRBJ2-1	CSAPNYNEQFF	TGCAGTGCTCCCAATTACAATGAGCAGTTCTTC
TRBV3-1	TRBD1	-	TRBJ2-7	CASSLQQGFYEQYF	TGTGCCAGCAGCCTCCAACAGGGGTTCTACGAGCAGTACTTC
TRBV18	-	few	TRBJ2-7	CASSPTGRVNYEQYF	TGTGCCAGCTCACCAACCGGACGGGTAAACTACGAGCAGTACTTC
TRBV7-3	-	few	TRBJ2-5	CASSRAARWEETQYF	TGTGCCAGCAGCCGTGCGGCGAGGTGGGAAGAGACCCAGTACTTC
TRBV12-3/TRBV12-4	TRBD1	few	TRBJ2-7	CASTGTGQVYEQYF	TGTGCCAGCACGGGGACAGGACAGGTCTACGAGCAGTACTTC
TRBV6-1	TRBD1	few	TRBJ2-3	CASSPSSQGYESTDTQYF	TGTGCCAGCAGTCCCTCATCACAGGGGTATGAAAGCACAGATACGCAGTATTTT
TRBV12-3/TRBV12-4	-	few	TRBJ1-1	CASSLARKGNTEAFF	TGTGCCAGCAGTTTAGCTAGGAAGGGGAACACTGAAGCTTTCTTT
TRBV12-3/TRBV12-4	-	-	TRBJ1-1	CASSLAGPMNTEAFF	TGTGCCAGCAGTTTAGCGGGTCCAATGAACACTGAAGCTTTCTTT
TRBV12-3/TRBV12-4	TRBD1	many	TRBJ2-3	CASSRQGDTQYF	TGTGCCAGCAGTCGACAGGGGGATACGCAGTATTTT
TRBV19	-	-	TRBJ2-3	CASSRRGSLTDTQYF	TGTGCCAGTAGCCGCAGGGGTTCACTCACAGATACGCAGTATTTT
TRBV7-3	-	-	TRBJ2-3	CASSLNPETDTQYF	TGTGCCAGCAGCTTAAACCCGGAGACAGATACGCAGTATTTT
TRBV30	-	few	TRBJ2-7	CAWSVGPGKGYEQYF	TGTGCCTGGAGTGTAGGGCCAGGGAAGGGTTACGAGCAGTACTTC
TRBV12-3/TRBV12-4	TRBD1	many	TRBJ2-4	CASSPGQGFRSKNIQYF	TGTGCCAGCAGTCCGGGACAGGGCTTTAGGTCCAAAAACATTCAGTACTTC
TRBV2	TRBD2	-	TRBJ2-3	CASRAGTSGLTDTQYF	TGTGCCAGCAGGGCCGGGACTAGCGGCCTCACAGATACGCAGTATTTT